There are a few counts of the clone carrying this TCR beta chain. Its antigen is currently unknown. This record comes from a study of cytomegalovirus exposure and HLA in healthy donors. About the research overall: Sequencing of 180 million or so T cells in an earlier analysis found under 120 million unique TCR beta sequences.

The PCR had 60 Vbeta and 13 Jbeta primers. The repertoire was sequenced with immunoSEQ multiplex PCR; TCRdb's copy has only in-frame clones and lacks some. The sample consists of just over 150,000 clones, 65% to 90% of them appearing once. CDR1 SEHNR and CDR2 FQNEAQ come from the germline V gene (reference sequence). V gave up 5 bases and J gave up 4 bases, with 11 bases separating them. The CDR3 loop spans 13 amino acids. Points from the study as a whole: Altogether, 150 to 200 TCR beta chains were recorded as cytomegalovirus-associated.

The receptor was derived from a woman aged 18 to 35 in good health and CMV-seronegative. Specimen: PBMCs. V gene TRBV7-9 combines with J gene TRBJ1-1; D not resolved. CDR3 region: CASSRGLITEAFF. For the CDR3, the DNA is TGTGCCAGCAGCCGAGGGCTTATCACTGAAGCTTTCTTT.